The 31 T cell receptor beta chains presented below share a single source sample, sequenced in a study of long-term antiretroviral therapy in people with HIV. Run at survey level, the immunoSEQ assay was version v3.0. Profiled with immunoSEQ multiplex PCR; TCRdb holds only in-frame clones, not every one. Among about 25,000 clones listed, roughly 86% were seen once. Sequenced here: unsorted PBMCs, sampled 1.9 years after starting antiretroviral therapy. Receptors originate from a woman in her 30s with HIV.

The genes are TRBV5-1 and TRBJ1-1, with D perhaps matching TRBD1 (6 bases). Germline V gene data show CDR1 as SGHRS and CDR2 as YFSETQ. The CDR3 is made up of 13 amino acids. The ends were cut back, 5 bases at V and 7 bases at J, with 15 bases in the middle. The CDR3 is CASRLRTDLEAFF. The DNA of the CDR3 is TGCGCCAGCAGGTTGAGGACAGACCTTGAAGCTTTCTTT.

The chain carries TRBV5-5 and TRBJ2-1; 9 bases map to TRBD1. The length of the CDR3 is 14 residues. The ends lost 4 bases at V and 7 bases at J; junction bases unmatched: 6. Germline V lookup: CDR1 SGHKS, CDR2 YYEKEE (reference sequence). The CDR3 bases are TGTGCCAGCAGCAAGGGACAGGGTTTAAATGAGCAGTTCTTC. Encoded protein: CASSKGQGLNEQFF.

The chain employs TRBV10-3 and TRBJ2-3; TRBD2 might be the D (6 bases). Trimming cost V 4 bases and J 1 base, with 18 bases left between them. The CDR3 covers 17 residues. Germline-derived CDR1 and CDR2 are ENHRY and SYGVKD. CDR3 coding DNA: TGTGCCATCAGTGCTGGAGATCTAGCGATGCGCACAGATACGCAGTATTTT. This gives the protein CAISAGDLAMRTDTQYF.

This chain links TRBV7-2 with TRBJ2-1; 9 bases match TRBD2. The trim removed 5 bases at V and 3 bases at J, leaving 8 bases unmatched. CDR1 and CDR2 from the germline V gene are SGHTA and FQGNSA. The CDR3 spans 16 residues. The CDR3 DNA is TGTGCCAGCAGCACCTTAGCGGGGGCGCTCTACAATGAGCAGTTCTTC. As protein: CASSTLAGALYNEQFF. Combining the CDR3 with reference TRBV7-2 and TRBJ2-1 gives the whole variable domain GAGVSQSPSNKVTEKGKDVELRCDPISGHTALYWYRQSLGQGLEFLIYFQGNSAPDKSGLPSDRFSAERTGGSVSTLTIQRTQQEDSAVYLCASSTLAGALYNEQFFGPGTRLTVL.

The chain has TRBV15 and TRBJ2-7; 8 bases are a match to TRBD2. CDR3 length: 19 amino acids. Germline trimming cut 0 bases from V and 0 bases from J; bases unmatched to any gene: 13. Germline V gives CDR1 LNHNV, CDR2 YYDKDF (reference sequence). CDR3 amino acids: CATSRDWATGGMSSYEQYF. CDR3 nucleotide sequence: TGTGCCACCAGCAGAGATTGGGCTACGGGAGGGATGAGCTCCTACGAGCAGTACTTC.

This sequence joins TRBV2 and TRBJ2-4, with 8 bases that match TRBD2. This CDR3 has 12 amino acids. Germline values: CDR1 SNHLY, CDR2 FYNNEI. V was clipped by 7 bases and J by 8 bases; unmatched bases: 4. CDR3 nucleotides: TGTGCCAGCACCCGGGGGGGTGACATTCAGTACTTC. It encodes CASTRGGDIQYF.

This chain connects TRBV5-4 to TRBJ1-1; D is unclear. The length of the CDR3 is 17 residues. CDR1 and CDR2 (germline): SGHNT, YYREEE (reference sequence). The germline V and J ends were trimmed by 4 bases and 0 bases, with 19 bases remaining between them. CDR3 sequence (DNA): TGTGCCAGCAGCCCCGGTACCACTATGGGCATGAACACTGAAGCTTTCTTT. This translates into CASSPGTTMGMNTEAFF.

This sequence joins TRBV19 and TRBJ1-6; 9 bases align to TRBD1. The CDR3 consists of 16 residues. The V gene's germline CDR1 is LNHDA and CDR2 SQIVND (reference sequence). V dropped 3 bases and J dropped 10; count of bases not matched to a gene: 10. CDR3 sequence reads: CASSMTGTGIYSPLHF. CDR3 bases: TGTGCCAGTAGTATGACCGGGACAGGGATTTACTCACCCCTCCACTTT.

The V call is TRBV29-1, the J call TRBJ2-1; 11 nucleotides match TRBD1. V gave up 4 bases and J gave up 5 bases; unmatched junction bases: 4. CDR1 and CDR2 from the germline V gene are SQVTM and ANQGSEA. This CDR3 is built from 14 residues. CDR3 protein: CSVAGQGVNNEQFF. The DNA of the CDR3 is TGCAGCGTTGCGGGACAGGGGGTTAACAATGAGCAGTTCTTC.

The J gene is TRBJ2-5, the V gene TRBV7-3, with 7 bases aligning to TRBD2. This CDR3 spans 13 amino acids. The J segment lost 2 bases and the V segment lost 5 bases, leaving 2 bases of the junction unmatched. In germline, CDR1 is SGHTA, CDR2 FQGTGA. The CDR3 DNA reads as TGTGCCAGCAGCGGGGGGGGACAAGAGACCCAGTACTTC. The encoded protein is CASSGGGQETQYF.

CDR3 nucleotides: TGTGCCAGCACTGAGGATCCAGCCTCAACTAATGAAAAACTGTTTTTT. Translation: CASTEDPASTNEKLFF. This chain links TRBV25-1 with TRBJ1-4; D call uncertain. The CDR3 consists of 16 residues. Germline lookup yields CDR1 MGHDK and CDR2 SYGVNS. Between the trimmed V and J ends, which lost 7 bases and 0 bases, there was a span of 15 bases.

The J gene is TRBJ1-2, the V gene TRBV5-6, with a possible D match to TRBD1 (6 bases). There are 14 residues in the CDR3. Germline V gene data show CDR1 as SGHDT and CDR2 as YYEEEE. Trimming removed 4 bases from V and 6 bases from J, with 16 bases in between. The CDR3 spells CASSGGAGPDGYTF. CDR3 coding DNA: TGTGCCAGCAGCGGGGGGGCAGGGCCAGATGGCTACACCTTC.

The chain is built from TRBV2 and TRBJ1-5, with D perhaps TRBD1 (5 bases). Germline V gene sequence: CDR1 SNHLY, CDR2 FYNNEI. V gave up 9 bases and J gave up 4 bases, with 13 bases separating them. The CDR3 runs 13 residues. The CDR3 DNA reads TGTGCCAGTGGGCAGGGATTAAATCAGCCCCAGCATTTT. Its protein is CASGQGLNQPQHF.

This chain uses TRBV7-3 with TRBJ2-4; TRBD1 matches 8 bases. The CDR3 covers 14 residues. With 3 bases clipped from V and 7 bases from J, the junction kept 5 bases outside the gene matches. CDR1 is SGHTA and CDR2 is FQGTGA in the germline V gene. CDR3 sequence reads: CASSFGQGRNIQYF. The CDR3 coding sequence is TGTGCCAGCAGCTTTGGACAGGGACGGAACATTCAGTACTTC.

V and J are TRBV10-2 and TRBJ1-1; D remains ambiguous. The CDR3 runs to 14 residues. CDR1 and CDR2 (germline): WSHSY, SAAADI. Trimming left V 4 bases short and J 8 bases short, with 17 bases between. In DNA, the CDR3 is TGCGCCAGCAGTGCTCCGGGCCTTGGGTTAGAAGCTTTCTTT. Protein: CASSAPGLGLEAFF.

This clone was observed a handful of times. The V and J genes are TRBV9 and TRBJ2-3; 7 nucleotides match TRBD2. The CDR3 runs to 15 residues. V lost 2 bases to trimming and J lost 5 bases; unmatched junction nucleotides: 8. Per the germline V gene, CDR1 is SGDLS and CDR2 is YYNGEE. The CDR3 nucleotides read TGTGCCAGCAGCGTGCAAGCGGGGTCGGGAGATACGCAGTATTTT. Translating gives CASSVQAGSGDTQYF.

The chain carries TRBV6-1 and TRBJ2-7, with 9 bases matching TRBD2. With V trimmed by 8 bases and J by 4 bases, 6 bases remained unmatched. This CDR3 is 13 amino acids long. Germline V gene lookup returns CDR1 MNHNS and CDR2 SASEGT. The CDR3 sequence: CASAVSGGYEQYV. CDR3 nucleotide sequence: TGTGCCAGCGCTGTAAGCGGGGGGTACGAGCAGTACGTC.

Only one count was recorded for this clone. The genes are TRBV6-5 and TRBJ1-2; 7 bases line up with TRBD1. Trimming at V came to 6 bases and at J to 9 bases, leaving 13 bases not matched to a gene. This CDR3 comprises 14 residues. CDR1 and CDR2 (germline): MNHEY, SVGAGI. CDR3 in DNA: TGTGCCAGCAGCGATAGTGACAGGGCCCGTAGCTACACCTTC. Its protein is CASSDSDRARSYTF.

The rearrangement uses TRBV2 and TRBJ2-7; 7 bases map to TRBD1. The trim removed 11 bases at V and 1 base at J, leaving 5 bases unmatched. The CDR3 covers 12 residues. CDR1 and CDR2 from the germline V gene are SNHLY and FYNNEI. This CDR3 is CALGDRSYEQYF. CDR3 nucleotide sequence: TGTGCCTTGGGGGACAGATCCTACGAGCAGTACTTC. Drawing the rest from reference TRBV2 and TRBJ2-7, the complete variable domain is EPEVTQTPSHQVTQMGQEVILRCVPISNHLYFYWYRQILGQKVEFLVSFYNNEISEKSEIFDDQFSVERPDGSNFTLKIRSTKLEDSAMYFCALGDRSYEQYFGPGTRLTVT.

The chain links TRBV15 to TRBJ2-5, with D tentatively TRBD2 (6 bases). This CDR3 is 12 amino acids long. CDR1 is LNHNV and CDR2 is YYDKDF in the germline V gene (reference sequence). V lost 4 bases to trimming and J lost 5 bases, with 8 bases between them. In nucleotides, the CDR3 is TGTGCCACCAGCACGGGGAGGGAGACCCAGTACTTC. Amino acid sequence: CATSTGRETQYF.

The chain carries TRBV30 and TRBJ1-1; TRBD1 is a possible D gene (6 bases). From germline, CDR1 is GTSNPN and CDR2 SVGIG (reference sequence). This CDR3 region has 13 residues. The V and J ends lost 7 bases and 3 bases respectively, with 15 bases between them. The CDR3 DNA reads TGTGCCTCGGGCGGCAGGGGCGACACTGAAGCTTTCTTT. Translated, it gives CASGGRGDTEAFF.

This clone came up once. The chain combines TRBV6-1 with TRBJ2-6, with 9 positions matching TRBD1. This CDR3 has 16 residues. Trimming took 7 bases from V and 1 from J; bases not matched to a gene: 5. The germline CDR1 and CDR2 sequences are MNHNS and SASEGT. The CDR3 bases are TGTGCCAGCACTGAGACAGGGGGGTCTGGGGCCAACGTCCTGACTTTC. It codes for CASTETGGSGANVLTF.

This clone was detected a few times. The CDR3 DNA reads TGTGCCAGCAGGGGGACAGGGATTTATGGCTACACCTTC. Residues: CASRGTGIYGYTF. This sequence joins TRBV2 and TRBJ1-2; TRBD1 agrees at 9 bases. The trim removed 6 bases at V and 5 bases at J, leaving 4 bases unmatched. The CDR3 runs to 13 residues. From germline, CDR1 is SNHLY and CDR2 FYNNEI.

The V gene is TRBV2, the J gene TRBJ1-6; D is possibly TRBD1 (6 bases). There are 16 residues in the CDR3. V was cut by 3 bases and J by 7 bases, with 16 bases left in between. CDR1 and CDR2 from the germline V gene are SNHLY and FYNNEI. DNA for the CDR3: TGTGCCAGCAGTGACCACACCGGGGGCTGGAATTCACCCCTCCACTTT. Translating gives CASSDHTGGWNSPLHF.

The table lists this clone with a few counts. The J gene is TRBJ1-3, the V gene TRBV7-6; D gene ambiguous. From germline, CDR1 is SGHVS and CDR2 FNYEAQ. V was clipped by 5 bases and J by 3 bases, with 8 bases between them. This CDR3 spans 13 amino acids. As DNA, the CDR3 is TGTGCCAGCAGCCCCAATAATGGAAACACCATATATTTT. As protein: CASSPNNGNTIYF.

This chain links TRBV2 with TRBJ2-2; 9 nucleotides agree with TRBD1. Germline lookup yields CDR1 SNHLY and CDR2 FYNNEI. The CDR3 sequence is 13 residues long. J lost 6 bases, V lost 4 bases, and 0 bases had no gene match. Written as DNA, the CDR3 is TGTGCCAGCAGTGGACAGGGGGCCGGGGAGCTGTTTTTT. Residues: CASSGQGAGELFF.

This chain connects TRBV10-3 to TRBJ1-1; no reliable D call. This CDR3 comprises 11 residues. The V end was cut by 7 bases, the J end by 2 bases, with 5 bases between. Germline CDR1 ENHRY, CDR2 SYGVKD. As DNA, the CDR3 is TGTGCCATCAAAGATAACACTGAAGCTTTCTTT. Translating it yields CAIKDNTEAFF.

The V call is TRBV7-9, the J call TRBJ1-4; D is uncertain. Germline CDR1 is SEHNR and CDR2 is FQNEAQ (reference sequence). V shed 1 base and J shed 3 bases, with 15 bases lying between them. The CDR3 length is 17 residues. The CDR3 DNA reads TGTGCCAGCAGCTTAGGGGCAGCCCTTAGTGCTAATGAAAAACTGTTTTTT. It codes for CASSLGAALSANEKLFF.

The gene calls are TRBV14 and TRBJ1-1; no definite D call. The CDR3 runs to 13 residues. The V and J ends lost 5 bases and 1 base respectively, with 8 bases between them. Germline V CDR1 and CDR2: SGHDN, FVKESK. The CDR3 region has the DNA TGTGCCAGCAGCTACGGACGGAACACTGAAGCTTTCTTT. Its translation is CASSYGRNTEAFF.

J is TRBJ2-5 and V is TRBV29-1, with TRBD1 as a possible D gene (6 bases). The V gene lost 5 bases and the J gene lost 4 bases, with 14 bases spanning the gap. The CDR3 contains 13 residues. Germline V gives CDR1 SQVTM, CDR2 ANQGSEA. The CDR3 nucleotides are TGCAGCGTTCGACAGGAGAACCGAGAGACCCAGTACTTC. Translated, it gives CSVRQENRETQYF.

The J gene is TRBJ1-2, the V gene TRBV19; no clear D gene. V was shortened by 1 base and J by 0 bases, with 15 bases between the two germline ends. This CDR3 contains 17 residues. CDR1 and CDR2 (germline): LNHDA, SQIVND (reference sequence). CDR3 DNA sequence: TGTGCCAGTAGTATAGTCGGAAGGCACCTAGCTAACTATGGCTACACCTTC. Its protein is CASSIVGRHLANYGYTF.